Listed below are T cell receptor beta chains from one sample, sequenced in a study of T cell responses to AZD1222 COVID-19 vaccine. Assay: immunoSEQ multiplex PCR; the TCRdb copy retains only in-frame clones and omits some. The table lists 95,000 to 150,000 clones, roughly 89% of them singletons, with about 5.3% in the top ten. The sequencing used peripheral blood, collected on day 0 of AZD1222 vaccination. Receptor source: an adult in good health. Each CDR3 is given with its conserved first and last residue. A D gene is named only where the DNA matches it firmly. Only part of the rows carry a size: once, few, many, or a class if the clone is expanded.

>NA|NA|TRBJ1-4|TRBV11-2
TGTGCCAGCAGCTTAGACTGGACTAATGAAAAACTGTTTTTT
CASSLDWTNEKLFF
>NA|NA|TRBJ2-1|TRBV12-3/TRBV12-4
TGTGCCAGCAGGCCGGGACCGCGCAATGAGCAGTTCTTC
CASRPGPRNEQFF
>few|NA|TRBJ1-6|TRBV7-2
TGTGCCAGCAGCTTAGGCGGCTGGAATTCACCCCTCCACTTT
CASSLGGWNSPLHF
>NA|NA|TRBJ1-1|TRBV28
TGTGCCACAAGAGGGGGGAACACTGAAGCTTTCTTT
CATRGGNTEAFF
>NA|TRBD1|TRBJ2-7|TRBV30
TGTGCCTGGGGGACAGTTTCCTACGAGCAGTACTTC
CAWGTVSYEQYF
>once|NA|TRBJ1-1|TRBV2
TGTGCCAGCTTACGGGAGATGAACACTGAAGCTTTCTTT
CASLREMNTEAFF
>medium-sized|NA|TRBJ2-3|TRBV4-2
TGTGCCAGCAGCCAAGAGTCCCCCCCGCGGACAGATACGCAGTATTTT
CASSQESPPRTDTQYF
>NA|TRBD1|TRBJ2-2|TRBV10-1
TGCGCCATCCCGGGACAGTCGAACACCGGGGAGCTGTTTTTT
CAIPGQSNTGELFF
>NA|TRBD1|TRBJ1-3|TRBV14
TGTGCCAGCAGCCACCCGGGACAGGAGGGAAACACCATATATTTT
CASSHPGQEGNTIYF
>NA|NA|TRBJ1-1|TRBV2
TGTGCCAGCAGCGACCGGGGGTACACTGAAGCTTTCTTT
CASSDRGYTEAFF
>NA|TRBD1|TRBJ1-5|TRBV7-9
TGTGCCAGCAGCACGGGACAGGGAGGTCAGCCCCAGCATTTT
CASSTGQGGQPQHF
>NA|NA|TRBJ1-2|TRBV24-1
TGTGCCACCTATGAAGCGGATGGCTACACCTTC
CATYEADGYTF
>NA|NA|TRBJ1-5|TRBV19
TGTGCCAGTAGTATGTGGGGCGAGAATCAGCCCCAGCATTTT
CASSMWGENQPQHF
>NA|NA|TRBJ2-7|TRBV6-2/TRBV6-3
TGTGCCAGCAGTTACACCCGGGTGCGGGGACTCCACGAGCAGTACTTC
CASSYTRVRGLHEQYF
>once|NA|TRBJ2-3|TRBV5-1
TGCGCCAGCAGCTTGCGGGGTACTAGCACAGATACGCAGTATTTT
CASSLRGTSTDTQYF